Presented here are 28 T cell receptor beta chains from one specimen sequenced in a study of cytomegalovirus exposure and HLA in healthy donors. This PCR relied on a set of 60 Vbeta primers and 13 Jbeta primers. The table came from immunoSEQ multiplex PCR; TCRdb's copy has only in-frame clones and leaves some out. This table holds 40,000 or so clones. The sequencing input was PBMCs. These receptors were collected from a male donor in good health and CMV-seronegative.

The chain recombines TRBV5-1 with TRBJ2-7; 9 nucleotides align to TRBD1. Per germline, CDR1 SGHRS and CDR2 YFSETQ. The CDR3 is 15 amino acids. J was trimmed by 3 bases and V by 0 bases; bases with no gene match: 4. CDR3: CASSLEGTGYYEQYF. The CDR3 DNA follows: TGCGCCAGCAGCTTGGAGGGGACAGGGTACTACGAGCAGTACTTC.

The rearrangement links TRBV18 to TRBJ1-5, with 8 bases lining up with TRBD1. Germline V lookup: CDR1 KGHSH, CDR2 LQKENI. The CDR3 consists of 14 residues. Trimming removed 8 bases from V and 3 bases from J; junction bases left unmatched: 6. CDR3 sequence: CASKGRGPNQPQHF. DNA for the CDR3: TGTGCCAGCAAGGGCAGGGGGCCCAATCAGCCCCAGCATTTT.

The rearrangement links TRBV7-9 to TRBJ1-1; 7 nucleotides match TRBD1. Germline values: CDR1 SEHNR, CDR2 FQNEAQ (reference sequence). Germline trimming cut 5 bases from V and 0 bases from J; bases unmatched to any gene: 9. CDR3 length equals 16 residues. For the CDR3, the DNA is TGTGCCAGCAGCCAAGAACAGGGGTTAGTGAACACTGAAGCTTTCTTT. Protein product: CASSQEQGLVNTEAFF.

The chain recombines TRBV6-1 with TRBJ2-7, with a tentative D call TRBD1 (6 bases). V was cut by 11 bases and J by 6 bases, with 14 bases left in between. CDR1 is MNHNS and CDR2 is SASEGT in the germline V gene. CDR3 length equals 11 residues. The CDR3 region is CASLVGAEQYF. CDR3 bases: TGTGCCTCCCTAGTGGGGGCCGAGCAGTACTTC.

The rearrangement joins TRBV6-1 to TRBJ2-7; the match to TRBD1 covers 7 bases. Per germline, CDR1 MNHNS and CDR2 SASEGT. J was trimmed by 5 bases and V by 2 bases; bases with no gene match: 9. The CDR3 is made up of 15 amino acids. The DNA of the CDR3 is TGTGCCAGCAGTGAATCTCGGGGACAGTACCACGAGCAGTACTTC. Translating gives CASSESRGQYHEQYF.

This sequence joins TRBV10-3 and TRBJ2-1; TRBD2 might be the D (7 bases). With 2 bases removed from V and 6 bases from J, the gap between germline ends came to 11 bases. There are 14 residues in the CDR3. Germline V gives CDR1 ENHRY, CDR2 SYGVKD. Here the CDR3 DNA reads TGTGCCATCAGTGAGCGGGGGGCCCTCAATGAGCAGTTCTTC. Residues: CAISERGALNEQFF.

The chain carries TRBV2 and TRBJ1-2; D is unresolved. The CDR3 contains 11 residues. The germline CDR1 and CDR2 sequences are SNHLY and FYNNEI. Trimming shortened V by 7 bases and J by 4 bases, and 7 bases separated the two germline ends. CDR3 bases: TGTGCCAGCACCGCGGTCTATGGCTACACCTTC. Its protein product is CASTAVYGYTF.

The V call is TRBV30, the J call TRBJ1-6; D is possibly TRBD1 (6 bases). The CDR3 totals 14 residues. The ends were cut back, 8 bases at V and 5 bases at J, with 16 bases in the middle. Germline V gene sequence: CDR1 GTSNPN, CDR2 SVGIG (reference sequence). DNA for the CDR3: TGTGCCCGGGAGGGGGGCAGGGATAATTCACCCCTCCACTTT. Translated, it gives CAREGGRDNSPLHF.

Of note for this clone: The same CDR3 arises from other DNA sequences in this sample as well. The chain combines TRBV7-9 with TRBJ2-7, with D possibly being TRBD2 (6 bases). V gave up 0 bases and J gave up 4 bases, with 10 bases separating them. CDR3 length: 14 residues. Germline-derived CDR1 and CDR2 are SEHNR and FQNEAQ (reference sequence). The CDR3 loop is CASSLAGGRYEQYF. In DNA, the CDR3 is TGTGCCAGCAGCTTAGCGGGGGGAAGGTACGAGCAGTACTTC.

The rearrangement joins TRBV30 to TRBJ2-1, with 7 bases lining up with TRBD2. The CDR3 spans 14 residues. Germline CDR1 and CDR2: GTSNPN and SVGIG (reference sequence). After removal of 2 bases from V and 5 bases from J, the junction contained 6 bases not matched to a gene. The CDR3 protein is CAWSPWGGDNEQFF. In nucleotides, the CDR3 is TGTGCCTGGAGTCCCTGGGGGGGGGACAATGAGCAGTTCTTC.

The chain has TRBV7-9 and TRBJ2-7; TRBD2 is a possible D gene (6 bases). Germline CDR1 SEHNR, CDR2 FQNEAQ (reference sequence). This CDR3 spans 14 amino acids. Trimming shortened V by 5 bases and J by 2 bases, and 13 bases separated the two germline ends. The CDR3 DNA sequence: TGTGCCAGCAGCCACGGGGACTCCGCCTACGAGCAGTACTTC. Translating gives CASSHGDSAYEQYF.

This chain uses TRBV5-6 with TRBJ1-2, with 8 nucleotides matching TRBD1. Trimming at V came to 4 bases and at J to 5 bases, leaving 7 bases not matched to a gene. The CDR3 spans 14 residues. The germline gives CDR1 SGHDT, CDR2 YYEEEE. CDR3 nucleotide sequence: TGTGCCAGCAGCCTTGACAGGGGTACTTATGGCTACACCTTC. Its protein is CASSLDRGTYGYTF.

CDR3 DNA sequence: TGTGCCAGCAGACCCTCGGACAGGGGTATCGGGGAGCTGTTTTTT. Protein sequence: CASRPSDRGIGELFF. The rearrangement joins TRBV27 to TRBJ2-2, with 9 positions matching TRBD1. Germline assignment: CDR1 MNHEY and CDR2 SMNVEV (reference sequence). V gave up 6 bases and J gave up 7 bases; unmatched junction bases: 9. The CDR3 spans 15 residues.

This rearrangement joins TRBV9 to TRBJ2-1, with 14 bases that match TRBD2. This CDR3 is 17 amino acids long. V lost 3 bases and J lost 4; bases outside the gene matches: 6. Germline-derived CDR1 and CDR2 are SGDLS and YYNGEE. CDR3 region: CASSARGLAGGYNEQFF. CDR3 sequence (DNA): TGTGCCAGCAGCGCACGTGGACTAGCGGGGGGATACAATGAGCAGTTCTTC.

The CDR3 nucleotides are TGTGCCACCAGCAGAGTAGCAGATTCACCCCTCCACTTT. This sequence encodes CATSRVADSPLHF. V usage is TRBV15 and J usage is TRBJ1-6; D not certain. This CDR3 has 13 amino acids. Per germline, CDR1 LNHNV and CDR2 YYDKDF (reference sequence). V was trimmed by 1 base and J by 8 bases, leaving 6 bases between them. The full variable domain, rest sourced from reference TRBV15 and TRBJ1-6, is DAMVIQNPRYQVTQFGKPVTLSCSQTLNHNVMYWYQQKSSQAPKLLFHYYDKDFNNEADTPDNFQSRRPNTSFCFLDIRSPGLGDTAMYLCATSRVADSPLHFGNGTRLTVT.

The chain uses TRBV5-4 and TRBJ2-7; no clear D gene. The CDR3 is made up of 14 amino acids. Per the germline V gene, CDR1 is SGHNT and CDR2 is YYREEE (reference sequence). Between the trimmed V and J ends, which lost 3 bases and 3 bases, there was a span of 13 bases. The CDR3 reads CASSSQSQFYEQYF. CDR3 DNA: TGTGCCAGCAGCTCCCAATCCCAGTTCTACGAGCAGTACTTC.

The genes are TRBV5-6 and TRBJ1-5; tentatively, D is TRBD1 (6 bases). V was trimmed by 1 base and J by 8 bases, leaving 16 bases between them. This CDR3 spans 15 amino acids. In germline, CDR1 is SGHDT, CDR2 YYEEEE. CDR3 amino acids: CASSLMGHGSEPQHF. The CDR3 DNA reads TGTGCCAGCAGCTTGATGGGACACGGTTCAGAGCCCCAGCATTTT.

The gene calls are TRBV2 and TRBJ1-1, with TRBD1 matching over 8 bases. Germline-derived CDR1 and CDR2 are SNHLY and FYNNEI. The ends lost 5 bases at V and 4 bases at J; junction bases unmatched: 6. The CDR3 extends over 14 amino acids. CDR3: CASSPRDRGTEAFF. DNA for the CDR3: TGTGCCAGCAGTCCTAGAGACAGGGGCACTGAAGCTTTCTTT.

The chain combines TRBV20-1 with TRBJ2-7, with D tentatively TRBD1 (6 bases). V gave up 5 bases and J gave up 4 bases, with 9 bases separating them. This CDR3 is 11 amino acids long. Germline V lookup: CDR1 DFQATT, CDR2 SNEGSKA (reference sequence). The CDR3 sequence: CSAGTGYEQYF. DNA of the CDR3: TGCAGTGCTGGTACAGGGTACGAGCAGTACTTC.

V gene TRBV6-4 combines with J gene TRBJ2-3, with D tentatively TRBD2 (5 bases). From germline, CDR1 is MRHNA and CDR2 SNTAGT. This CDR3 spans 15 amino acids. V lost 2 bases and J lost 4, with 13 bases in between. The CDR3 sequence is CASSDPGMGADTQYF. CDR3 bases: TGTGCCAGCAGTGACCCGGGGATGGGCGCAGATACGCAGTATTTT.

The rearrangement uses TRBV9 and TRBJ2-5, with 8 bases matching TRBD2. V was clipped by 3 bases and J by 4 bases; unmatched bases: 8. CDR3 length equals 15 residues. CDR1 is SGDLS and CDR2 is YYNGEE in the germline V gene. The CDR3 region has the DNA TGTGCCAGCAGCGACCAGGCGGGGGGATCAGAGACCCAGTACTTC. It is translated as CASSDQAGGSETQYF.

V is TRBV15 and J is TRBJ2-2; 11 bases agree with TRBD1. The CDR3 has 17 amino acids. Germline loops: CDR1 LNHNV, CDR2 YYDKDF (reference sequence). The V segment lost 4 bases and the J segment 4 bases; nucleotides outside the gene matches: 8. The CDR3 nucleotides read TGTGCCACCAGCAAAGATAAGGGACAGGGGGGCACCGGGGAGCTGTTTTTT. Its translation: CATSKDKGQGGTGELFF.

The chain combines TRBV6-1 with TRBJ2-5, with D possibly matching TRBD2 (7 bases). From germline, CDR1 is MNHNS and CDR2 SASEGT. The CDR3 is 15 amino acids. V dropped 2 bases and J dropped 1 base, with 11 bases sitting between them. CDR3 bases: TGTGCCAGCAGTGAACCTAGGGGGGGCCAAGAGACCCAGTACTTC. Its translation: CASSEPRGGQETQYF.

The gene calls are TRBV19 and TRBJ1-6, with D maybe TRBD1 (5 bases). The ends were cut back, 6 bases at V and 5 bases at J, with 8 bases in the middle. Per germline, CDR1 LNHDA and CDR2 SQIVND (reference sequence). This CDR3 comprises 13 residues. CDR3 nucleotide sequence: TGTGCCAGTAGGGAGGGGAATAATTCACCCCTCCACTTT. This encodes CASREGNNSPLHF.

This chain uses TRBV6-5 with TRBJ1-5; 8 bases agree with TRBD1. Per germline, CDR1 MNHEY and CDR2 SVGAGI. The CDR3 covers 14 residues. The V segment lost 5 bases and the J segment 5 bases; nucleotides outside the gene matches: 5. The CDR3 spells CASSPGQGHQPQHF. The CDR3 DNA is TGTGCCAGCAGTCCCGGACAGGGTCATCAGCCCCAGCATTTT.

This chain links TRBV28 with TRBJ1-1, with D uncertain. The ends were cut back, 2 bases at V and 7 bases at J, with 5 bases in the middle. CDR3 size: 11 residues. CDR1 is MDHEN, CDR2 SYDVKM, per germline. For the CDR3, the DNA is TGTGCCAGCAGTTTAACGGGTGAAGCTTTCTTT. Translating it yields CASSLTGEAFF.

The chain combines TRBV19 with TRBJ2-7, with 7 nucleotides matching TRBD2. Germline-derived CDR1 and CDR2 are LNHDA and SQIVND (reference sequence). The CDR3 totals 13 residues. The junction had 3 bases not matched to a gene; V was cut back by 4 bases and J by 3 bases. The CDR3, as DNA: TGTGCCAGTAGTAGTGGCGGGGGCTACGAGCAGTACTTC. Translated: CASSSGGGYEQYF.

The chain employs TRBV18 and TRBJ1-2, with D hard to call. The germline V gene has CDR1 KGHSH and CDR2 LQKENI. V lost 2 bases and J lost 4, with 11 bases in between. The CDR3 is made up of 14 amino acids. For the CDR3, the DNA is TGTGCCAGCTCACCAAGGAGAGGGTTCTATGGCTACACCTTC. Protein product: CASSPRRGFYGYTF.